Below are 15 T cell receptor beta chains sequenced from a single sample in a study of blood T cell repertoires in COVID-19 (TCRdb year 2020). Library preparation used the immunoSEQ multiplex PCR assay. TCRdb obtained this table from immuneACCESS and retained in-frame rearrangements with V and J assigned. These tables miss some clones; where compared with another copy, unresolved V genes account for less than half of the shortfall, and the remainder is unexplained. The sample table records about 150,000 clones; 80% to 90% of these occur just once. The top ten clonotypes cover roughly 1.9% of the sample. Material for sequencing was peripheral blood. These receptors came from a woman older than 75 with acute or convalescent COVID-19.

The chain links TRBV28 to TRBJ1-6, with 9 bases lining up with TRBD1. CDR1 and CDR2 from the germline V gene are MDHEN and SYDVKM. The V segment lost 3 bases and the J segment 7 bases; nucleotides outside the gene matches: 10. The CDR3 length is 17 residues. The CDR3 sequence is CASSFILTGTGNSPLHF. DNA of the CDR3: TGTGCCAGCAGTTTCATTTTAACTGGGACAGGGAATTCACCCCTCCACTTT.

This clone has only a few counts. CDR3 residues: CASSVEDRGGGETQYF. In DNA form, the CDR3 reads TGTGCCAGCAGCGTCGAGGACAGGGGGGGCGGAGAGACCCAGTACTTC. This sequence joins TRBV9 and TRBJ2-5, with TRBD1 matching 10 bases. Germline CDR1 is SGDLS and CDR2 is YYNGEE. The V gene end was trimmed by 2 bases and the J gene end by 4 bases; junction bases not matched to a gene: 8. This CDR3 has 16 residues.

The DNA for the CDR3 is TGTGCCACTAGGAGATATGGCTACACCTTC. The encoded protein is CATRRYGYTF. The chain links TRBV12-3 or TRBV12-4 to TRBJ1-2; the D is unclear. The CDR3 has 10 residues. Deletions cut 10 bases from V and 5 bases from J, with 8 bases between.

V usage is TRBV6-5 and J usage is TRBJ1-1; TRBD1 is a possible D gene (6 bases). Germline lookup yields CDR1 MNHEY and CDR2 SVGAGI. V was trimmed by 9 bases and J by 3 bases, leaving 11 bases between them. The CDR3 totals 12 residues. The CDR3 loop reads CASQGMHTEAFF. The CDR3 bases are TGTGCCAGTCAGGGGATGCACACTGAAGCTTTCTTT.

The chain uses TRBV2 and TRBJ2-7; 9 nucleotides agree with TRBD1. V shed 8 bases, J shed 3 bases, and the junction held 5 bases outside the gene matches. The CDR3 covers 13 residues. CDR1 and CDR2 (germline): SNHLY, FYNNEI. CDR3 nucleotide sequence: TGTGCCAGCGGGGGACAGGGTAACTACGAGCAGTACTTC. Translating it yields CASGGQGNYEQYF. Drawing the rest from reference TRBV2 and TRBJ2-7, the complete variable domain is EPEVTQTPSHQVTQMGQEVILRCVPISNHLYFYWYRQILGQKVEFLVSFYNNEISEKSEIFDDQFSVERPDGSNFTLKIRSTKLEDSAMYFCASGGQGNYEQYFGPGTRLTVT.

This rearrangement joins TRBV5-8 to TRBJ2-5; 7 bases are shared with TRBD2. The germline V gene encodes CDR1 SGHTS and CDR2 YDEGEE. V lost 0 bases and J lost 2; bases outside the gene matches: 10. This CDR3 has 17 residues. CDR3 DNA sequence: TGTGCCAGCAGCTTGGGCCTAGCGGAGCCCGTTCAAGAGACCCAGTACTTC. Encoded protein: CASSLGLAEPVQETQYF.

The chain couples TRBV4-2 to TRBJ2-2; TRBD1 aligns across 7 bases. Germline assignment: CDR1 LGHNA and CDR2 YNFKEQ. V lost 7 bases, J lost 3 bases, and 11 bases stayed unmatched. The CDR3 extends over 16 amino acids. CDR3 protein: CASKVTTGSDTGELFF. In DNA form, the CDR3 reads TGTGCCAGCAAGGTTACGACAGGGTCAGACACCGGGGAGCTGTTTTTT.

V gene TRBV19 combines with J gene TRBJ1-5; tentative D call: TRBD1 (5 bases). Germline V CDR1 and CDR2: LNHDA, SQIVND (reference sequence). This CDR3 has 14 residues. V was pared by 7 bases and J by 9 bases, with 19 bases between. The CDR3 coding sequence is TGTGCCAGTAAGGGTACGGACACATCAAGGCCCCAGCATTTT. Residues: CASKGTDTSRPQHF.

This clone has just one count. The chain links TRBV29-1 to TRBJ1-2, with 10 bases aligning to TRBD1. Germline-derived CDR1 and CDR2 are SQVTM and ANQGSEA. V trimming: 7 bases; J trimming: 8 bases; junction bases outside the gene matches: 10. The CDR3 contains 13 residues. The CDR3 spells CSGLAGQGTGYTF. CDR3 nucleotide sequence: TGCAGCGGCCTGGCGGGACAGGGGACCGGCTACACCTTC.

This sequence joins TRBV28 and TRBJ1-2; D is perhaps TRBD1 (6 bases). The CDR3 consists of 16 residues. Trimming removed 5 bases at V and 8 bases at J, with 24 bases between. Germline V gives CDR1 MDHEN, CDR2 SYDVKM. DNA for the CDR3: TGTGCCAGCAGTCGACATCTTGGACAGTCTGGGGGCGGCTACACCTTC. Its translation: CASSRHLGQSGGGYTF.

CDR3: CASSSSSSTSGGITGELFF. The CDR3 nucleotides read TGCGCCAGCAGCTCCTCCTCATCCACTAGCGGGGGGATCACCGGGGAGCTGTTTTTT. V usage is TRBV5-1 and J usage is TRBJ2-2; 12 positions match TRBD2. Germline V gives CDR1 SGHRS, CDR2 YFSETQ. The CDR3 runs 19 residues. V lost 3 bases to trimming and J lost 4 bases; unmatched junction nucleotides: 13.

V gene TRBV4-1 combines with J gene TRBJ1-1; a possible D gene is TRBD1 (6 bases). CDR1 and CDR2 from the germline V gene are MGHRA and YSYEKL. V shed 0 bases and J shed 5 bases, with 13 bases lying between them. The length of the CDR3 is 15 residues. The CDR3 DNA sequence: TGCGCCAGCAGCCAAGATCCCGCAGGGGAAACTGAAGCTTTCTTT. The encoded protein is CASSQDPAGETEAFF.

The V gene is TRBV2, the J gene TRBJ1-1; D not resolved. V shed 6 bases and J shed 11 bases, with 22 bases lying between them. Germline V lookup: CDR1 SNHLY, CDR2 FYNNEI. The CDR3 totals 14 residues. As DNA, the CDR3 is TGTGCCAGCAGGCCGCGCTTCTTAGCACCCGAGGCTTTCTTT. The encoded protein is CASRPRFLAPEAFF.

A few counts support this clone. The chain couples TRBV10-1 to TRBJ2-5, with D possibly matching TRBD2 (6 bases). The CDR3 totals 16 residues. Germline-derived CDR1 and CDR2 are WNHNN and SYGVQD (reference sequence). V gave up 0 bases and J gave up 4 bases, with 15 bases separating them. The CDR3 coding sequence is TGCGCCAGCAGTGAGTCGATTTTGGGGGGTAGAGAGACCCAGTACTTC. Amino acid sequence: CASSESILGGRETQYF.

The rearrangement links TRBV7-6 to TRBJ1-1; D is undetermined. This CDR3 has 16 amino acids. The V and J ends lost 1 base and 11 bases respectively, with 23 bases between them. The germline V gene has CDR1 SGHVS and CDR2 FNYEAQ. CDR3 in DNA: TGTGCCAGCAGCTTAGACGGCTTGCCCCCGGCCTTCGGGGCTTTCTTT. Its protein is CASSLDGLPPAFGAFF.